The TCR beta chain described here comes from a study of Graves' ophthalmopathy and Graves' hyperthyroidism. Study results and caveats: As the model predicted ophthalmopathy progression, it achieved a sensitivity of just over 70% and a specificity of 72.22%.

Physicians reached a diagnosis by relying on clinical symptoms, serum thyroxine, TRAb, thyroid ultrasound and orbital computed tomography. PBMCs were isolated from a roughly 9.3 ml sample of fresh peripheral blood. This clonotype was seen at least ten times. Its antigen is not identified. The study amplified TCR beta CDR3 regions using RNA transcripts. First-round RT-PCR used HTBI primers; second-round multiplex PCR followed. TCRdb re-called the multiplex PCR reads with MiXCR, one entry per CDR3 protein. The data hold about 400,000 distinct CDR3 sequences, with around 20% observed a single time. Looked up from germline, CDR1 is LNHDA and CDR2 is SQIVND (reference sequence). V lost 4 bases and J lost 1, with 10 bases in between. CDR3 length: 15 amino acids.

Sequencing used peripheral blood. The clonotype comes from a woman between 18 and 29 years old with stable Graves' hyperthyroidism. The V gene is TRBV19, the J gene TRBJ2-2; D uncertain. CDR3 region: CASSKLELNTGELFF. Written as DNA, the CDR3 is TGTGCCAGTAGTAAGTTGGAGCTGAACACCGGGGAGCTGTTTTTT.